The present TCR beta chain was sequenced within a study of cytomegalovirus exposure and HLA in healthy donors. Remarks on this clone: Its matching antigen is unknown.

PCR was performed using 60 Vbeta and 13 Jbeta primers. Profiling relied on immunoSEQ multiplex PCR, and the TCRdb table lists in-frame clones only, not all of them. The table includes 150,000 to 200,000 clones, roughly 86% detected once. Germline V CDR1 and CDR2: SEHNR, FQNEAQ (reference sequence). The CDR3 covers 15 residues. General study results and limits: Later genetic work tied a missense DCLRE1C variant to beta-chain V and J trimming. Among TCR beta chains of equal frequency, HLA-associated ones were more clonally expanded in a later analysis.

The clonotype comes from a girl between 10 and 17 years old in good health and CMV-seropositive. V usage is TRBV7-9 and J usage is TRBJ2-5; 7 nucleotides align to TRBD1. Gene TRBJ2-7 matches the end of the DNA better, so the J call may be wrong. Sequenced material: PBMCs. Here the CDR3 DNA reads TGTGCCAGCAACCCGCCCGGGACAGAAACCTACGAGCAGTACTTC. This translates into CASNPPGTETYEQYF.